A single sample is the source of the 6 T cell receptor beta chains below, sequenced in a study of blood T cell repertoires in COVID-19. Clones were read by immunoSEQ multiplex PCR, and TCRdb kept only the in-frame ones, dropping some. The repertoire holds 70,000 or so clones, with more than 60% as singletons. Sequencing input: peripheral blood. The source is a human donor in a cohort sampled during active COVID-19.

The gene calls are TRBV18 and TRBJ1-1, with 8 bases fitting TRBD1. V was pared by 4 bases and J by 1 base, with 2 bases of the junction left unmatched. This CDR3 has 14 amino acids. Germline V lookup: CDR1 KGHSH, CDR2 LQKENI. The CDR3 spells CASSLGQGNTEAFF. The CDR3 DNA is TGTGCCAGCTCACTAGGACAGGGGAACACTGAAGCTTTCTTT.

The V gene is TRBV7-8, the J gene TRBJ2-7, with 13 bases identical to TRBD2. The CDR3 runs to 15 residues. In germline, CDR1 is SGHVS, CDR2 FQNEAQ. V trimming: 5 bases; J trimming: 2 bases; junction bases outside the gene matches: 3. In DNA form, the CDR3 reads TGTGCCAGCAGCGTTGGGACTAGCGGGGCCTACGAGCAGTACTTC. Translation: CASSVGTSGAYEQYF. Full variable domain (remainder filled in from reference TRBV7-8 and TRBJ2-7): GAGVSQSPRYKVAKRGQDVALRCDPISGHVSLFWYQQALGQGPEFLTYFQNEAQLDKSGLPSDRFFAERPEGSVSTLKIQRTQQEDSAVYLCASSVGTSGAYEQYFGPGTRLTVT.

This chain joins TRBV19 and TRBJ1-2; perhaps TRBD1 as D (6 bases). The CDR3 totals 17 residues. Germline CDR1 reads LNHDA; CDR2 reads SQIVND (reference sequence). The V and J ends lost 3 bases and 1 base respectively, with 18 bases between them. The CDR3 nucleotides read TGTGCCAGTAGTATCTCATCCGGGCCAGGGGATAACTATGGCTACACCTTC. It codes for CASSISSGPGDNYGYTF.

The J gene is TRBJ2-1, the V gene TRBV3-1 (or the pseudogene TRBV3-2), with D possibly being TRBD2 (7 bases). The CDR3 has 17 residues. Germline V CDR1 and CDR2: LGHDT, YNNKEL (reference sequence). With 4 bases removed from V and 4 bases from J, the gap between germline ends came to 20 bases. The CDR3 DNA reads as TGTGCCAGCAGCCCAACAAGCCACAGGGAGGGATACAATGAGCAGTTCTTC. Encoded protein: CASSPTSHREGYNEQFF.

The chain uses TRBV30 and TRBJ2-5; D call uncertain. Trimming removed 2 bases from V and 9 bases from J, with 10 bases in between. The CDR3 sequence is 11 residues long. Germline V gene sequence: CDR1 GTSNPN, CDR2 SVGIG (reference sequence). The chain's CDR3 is CAWSSPPAQYF. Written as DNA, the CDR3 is TGTGCCTGGAGTTCTCCCCCCGCCCAGTACTTC.

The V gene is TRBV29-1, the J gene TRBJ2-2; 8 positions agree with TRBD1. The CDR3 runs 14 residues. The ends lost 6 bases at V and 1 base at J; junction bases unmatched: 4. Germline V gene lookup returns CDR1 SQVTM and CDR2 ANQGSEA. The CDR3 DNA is TGCAGCGTCGCCGGGACAGGGAACACCGGGGAGCTGTTTTTT. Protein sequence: CSVAGTGNTGELFF.